A selection of T cell receptor beta chains follows, all from one sample in a study of OX40 agonist ivuxolimab in advanced cancers. Clones were read by immunoSEQ multiplex PCR, and TCRdb kept only the in-frame ones, dropping some. The table lists around 53,000 clones, about 93% of them singletons. The specimen comprised CD4+ or CD8+ T cells sorted from blood, sampled in a trial of the OX40 agonist ivuxolimab. These TCRs come from an adult with an advanced solid tumor such as melanoma, head and neck, liver or kidney cancer. The CDR3 runs from the conserved cysteine through the conserved F or W. The D gene is left open where the match is weak. Where a row states a size, it is once, few, many or the class of an expanded clone; other rows omit it.

D gene	V gene	clone size	J gene	CDR3 protein	CDR3 DNA
TRBD1	TRBV11-2	few	TRBJ1-5	CASSPRQGERPQHF	TGTGCCAGCAGCCCTCGACAGGGGGAACGGCCCCAGCATTTT
TRBD1	TRBV28	-	TRBJ1-5	CASTLYQGANQPQHF	TGTGCCAGCACCCTTTACCAGGGGGCGAATCAGCCCCAGCATTTT
TRBD1	TRBV5-4	-	TRBJ2-7	CASGDRGPYEQYF	TGTGCCAGCGGGGACAGGGGGCCCTACGAGCAGTACTTC
TRBD1	TRBV4-3	few	TRBJ2-6	CASSQSTGDGANVLTF	TGCGCCAGCAGCCAATCGACAGGGGACGGGGCCAACGTCCTGACTTTC
TRBD1	TRBV15	few	TRBJ1-5	CATSRPSGTGSGTQPQHF	TGTGCCACCAGCAGACCGTCCGGGACAGGGTCGGGAACTCAGCCCCAGCATTTT
TRBD1	TRBV13	-	TRBJ1-1	CATGQGNRYTEAFF	TGTGCCACCGGACAGGGGAACCGTTACACTGAAGCTTTCTTT
-	TRBV5-6	once	TRBJ2-7	CASSLGRRLEQYF	TGTGCCAGCAGCTTAGGGCGGCGCCTCGAGCAGTACTTC
-	TRBV7-8	-	TRBJ1-1	CASSYSGVDTEAFF	TGTGCCAGCAGCTACTCAGGGGTGGACACTGAAGCTTTCTTT
-	TRBV30	-	TRBJ2-7	CAWSTGTVYEQYF	TGTGCCTGGAGTACCGGGACTGTCTACGAGCAGTACTTC
-	TRBV19	-	TRBJ2-7	CASITGGAGRVSYEQYF	TGTGCCAGTATAACTGGCGGGGCAGGACGCGTATCCTACGAGCAGTACTTC
-	TRBV7-2	-	TRBJ1-1	CASSLTASSRGAEAFF	TGTGCCAGCAGCTTAACCGCGTCCTCCAGGGGTGCTGAAGCTTTCTTT
-	TRBV10-3	-	TRBJ2-7	CAISDQDNYEQYF	TGTGCCATCAGTGATCAGGACAACTACGAGCAGTACTTC
-	TRBV27	once	TRBJ1-3	CASSIRWGYGNTIYF	TGTGCCAGCAGTATACGGTGGGGGTACGGAAACACCATATATTTT
-	TRBV4-3	-	TRBJ1-4	CASSPDRHPGEKLFF	TGCGCCAGCAGCCCCGACCGGCATCCGGGCGAAAAACTGTTTTTT
TRBD1	TRBV2	-	TRBJ1-1	CASSDTPGTGGSVDTEAFF	TGTGCCAGCAGTGATACCCCCGGGACAGGGGGATCTGTGGACACTGAAGCTTTCTTT
-	TRBV11-2	-	TRBJ2-7	CASSFGSLLYEQYF	TGTGCCAGCAGCTTTGGGTCCCTCCTATACGAGCAGTACTTC
TRBD2	TRBV9	-	TRBJ2-7	CASSPSGGLAGSYEQYF	TGTGCCAGCAGCCCATCGGGGGGACTAGCGGGATCCTACGAGCAGTACTTC
-	TRBV28	-	TRBJ2-7	CASSAIGSRYEQYF	TGTGCCAGCAGTGCGATAGGAAGCCGCTACGAGCAGTACTTC
TRBD1	TRBV18	-	TRBJ2-7	CASSPPRDRSYEQYF	TGTGCCAGCTCACCACCGAGGGACAGGAGCTACGAGCAGTACTTC
-	TRBV9	few	TRBJ1-2	CASKRDGSVAYGYTF	TGTGCCAGCAAAAGGGACGGATCTGTAGCGTATGGCTACACCTTC
-	TRBV6-5	-	TRBJ1-5	CASSYDRGVQPQHF	TGTGCCAGCAGTTACGATAGGGGCGTACAGCCCCAGCATTTT
TRBD2	TRBV2	-	TRBJ2-7	CASSGVAGVYEQYF	TGTGCCAGCAGTGGTGTAGCGGGAGTCTACGAGCAGTACTTC
-	TRBV9	-	TRBJ1-1	CASSVDGGVNTEAFF	TGTGCCAGCAGCGTAGACGGGGGAGTGAACACTGAAGCTTTCTTT
-	TRBV18	few	TRBJ2-1	CASSPRGLQGNEQFF	TGTGCCAGCTCACCACGGGGGCTGCAGGGGAATGAGCAGTTCTTC
-	TRBV19	-	TRBJ1-4	CASLATNEKLFF	TGTGCCAGTCTTGCAACTAATGAAAAACTGTTTTTT
TRBD2	TRBV27	-	TRBJ2-7	CASSLKTSGYEQYF	TGTGCCAGCAGTTTGAAGACTAGCGGTTACGAGCAGTACTTC
-	TRBV29-1	once	TRBJ2-7	CSVEGKGWEYEQYF	TGCAGCGTTGAAGGGAAAGGGTGGGAGTACGAGCAGTACTTC
TRBD1	TRBV7-2	-	TRBJ2-1	CASSFGQGAYNEQFF	TGTGCCAGCAGCTTTGGTCAGGGGGCATACAATGAGCAGTTCTTC
TRBD1	TRBV6-6	-	TRBJ1-2	CASSYSDRLYGYTF	TGTGCCAGCAGTTACTCGGACAGGCTCTATGGCTACACCTTC
-	TRBV18	-	TRBJ2-1	CASSPALPYNEQFF	TGTGCCAGCTCACCAGCTCTACCCTACAATGAGCAGTTCTTC
TRBD2	TRBV5-1	-	TRBJ2-7	CASRTGLAGNGDYEQYF	TGCGCCAGCAGAACAGGACTAGCGGGAAATGGAGACTACGAGCAGTACTTC
-	TRBV9	-	TRBJ2-3	CASMGERGDTQYF	TGTGCCAGCATGGGGGAGAGGGGAGATACGCAGTATTTT
-	TRBV27	once	TRBJ2-7	CASSLAHRYEQYF	TGTGCCAGCAGTTTAGCGCACCGCTACGAGCAGTACTTC
-	TRBV6-6	few	TRBJ2-7	CASSYVGPREQYF	TGTGCCAGCAGTTACGTGGGACCCAGGGAGCAGTACTTC
-	TRBV4-3	-	TRBJ2-3	CASSPSMTGETPSTQYF	TGCGCCAGCAGCCCCTCGATGACGGGAGAGACACCCAGTACGCAGTATTTT
-	TRBV6-6	-	TRBJ2-2	CASRHGGGELFF	TGTGCCAGCAGACACGGGGGCGGGGAGCTGTTTTTT
-	TRBV13	-	TRBJ1-1	CASSVVSGTNTEAFF	TGTGCCAGCAGCGTAGTTTCAGGAACGAACACTGAAGCTTTCTTT
-	TRBV7-9	-	TRBJ2-7	CASSLAYGIGEQYF	TGTGCCAGCAGCTTAGCGTACGGAATTGGTGAGCAGTACTTC
-	TRBV11-2	-	TRBJ1-3	CASSPGNTIYF	TGTGCCAGCAGCCCAGGAAACACCATATATTTT
-	TRBV29-1	-	TRBJ1-5	CSVITGNQPQHF	TGCAGCGTTATAACGGGAAATCAGCCCCAGCATTTT
-	TRBV5-4	-	TRBJ1-2	CASNERDAYLYGYTF	TGTGCCAGCAACGAGAGGGACGCATACCTCTATGGCTACACCTTC
-	TRBV6-5	-	TRBJ2-7	CASSRAFLYEQYF	TGTGCCAGCAGTCGGGCCTTCCTATACGAGCAGTACTTC